This T cell receptor beta chain derives from a study of blood T cell repertoires in COVID-19. Turning to the study itself: Samples representing acute and convalescent COVID-19 were sourced from the United States, Italy and Spain.

Assay used: immunoSEQ multiplex PCR; TCRdb lists only in-frame clones, some missing. The sample lists just under 250,000 clones, around 89% occurring once. Participant ages covered roughly 18 to 89 years across 20 to 30 US areas. Participants were placed into cohorts based on the clinical history they reported. Among Cohort 3 donors, those recovered had two negative PCRs, clearance, or symptom resolution. The CDR3 contains 16 residues. Germline-derived CDR1 and CDR2 are ENHRY and SYGVKD. With 0 bases removed from V and 0 bases from J, the gap between germline ends came to 8 bases. The genes are TRBV10-3 and TRBJ1-4, with TRBD1 as a possible D gene (6 bases). Input material: PBMCs or T cells enriched from blood (not recorded which). The clonotype was recovered from a woman in her twenties or thirties who had recovered from COVID-19. The CDR3 sequence is CAISESRGTTNEKLFF. CDR3 nucleotides: TGTGCCATCAGTGAGTCGAGGGGGACAACTAATGAAAAACTGTTTTTT.